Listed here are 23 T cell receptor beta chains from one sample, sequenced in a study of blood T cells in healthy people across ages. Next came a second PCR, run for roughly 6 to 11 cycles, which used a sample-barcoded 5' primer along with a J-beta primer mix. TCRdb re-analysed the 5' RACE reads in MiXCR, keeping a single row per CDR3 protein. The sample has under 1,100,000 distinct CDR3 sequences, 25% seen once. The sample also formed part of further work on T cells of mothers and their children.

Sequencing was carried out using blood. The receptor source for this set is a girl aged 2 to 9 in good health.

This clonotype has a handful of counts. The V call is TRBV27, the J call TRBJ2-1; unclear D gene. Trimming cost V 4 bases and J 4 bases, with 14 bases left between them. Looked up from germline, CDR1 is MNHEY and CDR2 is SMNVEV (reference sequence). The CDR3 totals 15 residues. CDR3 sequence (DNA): TGTGCCAGCAGTTCTACTCTCCTGGGGTACAATGAGCAGTTCTTC. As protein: CASSSTLLGYNEQFF.

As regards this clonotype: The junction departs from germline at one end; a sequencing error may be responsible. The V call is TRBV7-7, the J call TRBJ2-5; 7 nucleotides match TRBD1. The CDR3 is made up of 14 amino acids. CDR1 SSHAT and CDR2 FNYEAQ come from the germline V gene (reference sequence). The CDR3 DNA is TGTGCTAGCAGCTTTAGACAGGGTCAAGAGACCCAGTACTTC. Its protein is CASSFRQGQETQYF.

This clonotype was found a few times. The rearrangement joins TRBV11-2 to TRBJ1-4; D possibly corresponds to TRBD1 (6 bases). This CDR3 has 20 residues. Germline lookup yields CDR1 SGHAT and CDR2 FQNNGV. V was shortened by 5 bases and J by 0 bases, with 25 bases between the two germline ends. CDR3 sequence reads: CASSKRGGTPLIATNEKLFF. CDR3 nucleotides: TGTGCCAGCAGCAAACGAGGAGGGACACCCTTAATTGCAACTAATGAAAAACTGTTTTTT.

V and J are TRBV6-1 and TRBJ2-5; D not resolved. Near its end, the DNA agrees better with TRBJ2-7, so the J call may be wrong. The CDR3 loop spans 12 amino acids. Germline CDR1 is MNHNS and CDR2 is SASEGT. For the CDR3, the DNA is TGTGCCAGCAGCCGATTCATCTACGAGCAGTACTTC. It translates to CASSRFIYEQYF.

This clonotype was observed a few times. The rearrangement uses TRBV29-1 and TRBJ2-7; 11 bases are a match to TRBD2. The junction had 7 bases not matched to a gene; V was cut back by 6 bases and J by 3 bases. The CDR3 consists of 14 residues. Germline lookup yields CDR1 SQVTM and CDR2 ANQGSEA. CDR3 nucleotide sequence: TGCAGCGTGGAACTAGCGGGAGTCCTCTACGAGCAGTACTTC. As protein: CSVELAGVLYEQYF.

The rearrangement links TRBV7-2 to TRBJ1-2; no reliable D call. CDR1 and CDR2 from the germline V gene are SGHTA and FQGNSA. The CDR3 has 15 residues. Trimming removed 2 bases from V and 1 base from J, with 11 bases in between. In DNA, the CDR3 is TGTGCCAGCAGCTTACGGCCCGACCTTAACTATGGCTACACCTTC. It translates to CASSLRPDLNYGYTF.

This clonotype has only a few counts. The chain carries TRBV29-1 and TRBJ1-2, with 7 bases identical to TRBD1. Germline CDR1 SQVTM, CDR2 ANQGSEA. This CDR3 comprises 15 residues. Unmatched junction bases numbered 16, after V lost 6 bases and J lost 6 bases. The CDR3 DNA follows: TGCAGCGTGGCCGGGACAGCTTCGGCGGTTAATGGCTACACCTTC. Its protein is CSVAGTASAVNGYTF.

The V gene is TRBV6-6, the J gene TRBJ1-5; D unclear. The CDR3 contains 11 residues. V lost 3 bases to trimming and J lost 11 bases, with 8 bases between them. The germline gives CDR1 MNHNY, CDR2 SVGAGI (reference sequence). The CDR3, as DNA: TGTGCCAGCAGTTATGAAGTGGCCCAGCATTTT. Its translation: CASSYEVAQHF.

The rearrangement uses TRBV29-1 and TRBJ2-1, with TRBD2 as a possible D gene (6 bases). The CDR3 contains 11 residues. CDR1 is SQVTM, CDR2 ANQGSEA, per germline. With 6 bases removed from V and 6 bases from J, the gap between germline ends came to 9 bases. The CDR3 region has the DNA TGCAGCGTGACTAGAAGCAATGAGCAGTTCTTC. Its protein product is CSVTRSNEQFF.

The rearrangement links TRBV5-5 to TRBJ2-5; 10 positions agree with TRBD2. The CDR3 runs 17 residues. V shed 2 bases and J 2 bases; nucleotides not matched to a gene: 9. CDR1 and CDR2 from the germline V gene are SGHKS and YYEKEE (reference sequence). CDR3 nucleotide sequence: TGTGCCAGCAGCTTATTTGGACTAGCGGTAGTTCAAGAGACCCAGTACTTC. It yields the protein CASSLFGLAVVQETQYF.

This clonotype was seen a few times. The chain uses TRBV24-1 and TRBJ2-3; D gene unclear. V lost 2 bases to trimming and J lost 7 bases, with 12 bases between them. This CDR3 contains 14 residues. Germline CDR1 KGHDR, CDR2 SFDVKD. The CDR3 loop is CATSDSLIGHTQYF. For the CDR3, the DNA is TGTGCCACCAGTGATTCCTTAATAGGTCATACGCAGTATTTT.

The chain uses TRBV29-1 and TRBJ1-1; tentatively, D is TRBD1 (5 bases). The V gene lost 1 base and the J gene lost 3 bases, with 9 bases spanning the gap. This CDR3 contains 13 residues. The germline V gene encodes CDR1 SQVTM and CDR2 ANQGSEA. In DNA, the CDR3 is TGCAGCGTTGAAGGGGGCGGTGACACTGAAGCTTTCTTT. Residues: CSVEGGGDTEAFF.

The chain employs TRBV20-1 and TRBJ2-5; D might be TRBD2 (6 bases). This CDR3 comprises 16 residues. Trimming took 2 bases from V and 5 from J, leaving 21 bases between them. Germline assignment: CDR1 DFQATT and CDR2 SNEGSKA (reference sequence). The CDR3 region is CSARPWGEVVWETQYF. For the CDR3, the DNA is TGCAGTGCTAGACCCTGGGGGGAGGTCGTTTGGGAGACCCAGTACTTC.

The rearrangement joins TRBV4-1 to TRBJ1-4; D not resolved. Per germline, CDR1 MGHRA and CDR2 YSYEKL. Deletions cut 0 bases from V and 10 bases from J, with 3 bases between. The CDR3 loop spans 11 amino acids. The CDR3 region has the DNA TGCGCCAGCAGCCAAGATGGAAAACTGTTTTTT. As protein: CASSQDGKLFF.

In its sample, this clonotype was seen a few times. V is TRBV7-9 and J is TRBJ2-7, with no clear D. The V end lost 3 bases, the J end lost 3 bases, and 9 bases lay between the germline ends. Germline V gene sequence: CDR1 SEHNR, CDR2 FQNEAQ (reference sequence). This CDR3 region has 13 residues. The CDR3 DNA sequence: TGTGCCAGCAGCTTCCAGAGAGACTACGAGCAGTACTTC. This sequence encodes CASSFQRDYEQYF.

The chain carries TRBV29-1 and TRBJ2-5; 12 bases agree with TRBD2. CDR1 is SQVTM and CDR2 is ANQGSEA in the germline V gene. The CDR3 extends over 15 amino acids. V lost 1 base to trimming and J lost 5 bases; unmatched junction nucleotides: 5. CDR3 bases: TGCAGCGTTGAAGTCCTAGCGGGGGGGGTGGAGACCCAGTACTTC. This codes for CSVEVLAGGVETQYF.

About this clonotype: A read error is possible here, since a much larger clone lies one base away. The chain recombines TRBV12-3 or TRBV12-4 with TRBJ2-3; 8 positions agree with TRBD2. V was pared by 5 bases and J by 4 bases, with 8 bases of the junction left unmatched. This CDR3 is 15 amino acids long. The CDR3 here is CASSILAASADTQYF. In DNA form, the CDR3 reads TGTGCCAGCAGTATACTAGCGGCTAGCGCAGATACGCAGTATTTT.

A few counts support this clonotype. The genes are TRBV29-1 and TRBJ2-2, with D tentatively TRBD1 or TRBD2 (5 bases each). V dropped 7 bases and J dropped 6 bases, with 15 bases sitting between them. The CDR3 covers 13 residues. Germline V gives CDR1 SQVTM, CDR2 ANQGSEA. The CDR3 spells CSAQGTTAGELFF. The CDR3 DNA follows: TGCAGCGCCCAAGGGACGACGGCCGGGGAGCTGTTTTTT.

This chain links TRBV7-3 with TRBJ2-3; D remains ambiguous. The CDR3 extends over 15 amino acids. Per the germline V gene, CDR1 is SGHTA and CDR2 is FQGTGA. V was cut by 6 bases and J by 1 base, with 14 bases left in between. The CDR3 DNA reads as TGTGCCAGCAGTCGTCTGGGCTCGGGCACAGATACGCAGTATTTT. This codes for CASSRLGSGTDTQYF. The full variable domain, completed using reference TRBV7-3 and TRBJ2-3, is GAGVSQTPSNKVTEKGKYVELRCDPISGHTALYWYRQSLGQGPEFLIYFQGTGAADDSGLPNDRFFAVRPEGSVSTLKIQRTERGDSAVYLCASSRLGSGTDTQYFGPGTRLTVL.

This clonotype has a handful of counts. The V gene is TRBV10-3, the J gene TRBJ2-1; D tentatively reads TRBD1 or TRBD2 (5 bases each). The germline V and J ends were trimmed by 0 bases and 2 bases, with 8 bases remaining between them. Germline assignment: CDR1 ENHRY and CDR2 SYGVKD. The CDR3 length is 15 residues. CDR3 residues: CAISESGTPYNEQFF. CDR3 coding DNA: TGTGCCATCAGTGAGTCCGGGACGCCCTACAATGAGCAGTTCTTC.

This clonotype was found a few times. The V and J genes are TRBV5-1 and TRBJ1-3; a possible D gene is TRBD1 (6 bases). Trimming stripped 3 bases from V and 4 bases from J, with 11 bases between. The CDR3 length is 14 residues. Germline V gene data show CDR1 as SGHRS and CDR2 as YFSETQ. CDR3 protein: CASSSQGKGNTIYF. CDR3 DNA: TGCGCCAGCAGCTCCCAGGGGAAAGGAAACACCATATATTTT.

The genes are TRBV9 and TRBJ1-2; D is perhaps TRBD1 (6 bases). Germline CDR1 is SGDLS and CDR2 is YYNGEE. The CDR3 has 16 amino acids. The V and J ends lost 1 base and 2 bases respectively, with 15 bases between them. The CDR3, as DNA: TGTGCCAGCAGCGTATCCCAGTCAGGGGTGAACTATGGCTACACCTTC. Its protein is CASSVSQSGVNYGYTF.

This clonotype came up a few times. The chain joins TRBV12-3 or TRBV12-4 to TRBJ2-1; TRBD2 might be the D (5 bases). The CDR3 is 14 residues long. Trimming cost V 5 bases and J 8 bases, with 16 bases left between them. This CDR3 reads CASSPGLGSDEQFF. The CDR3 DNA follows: TGTGCCAGCAGTCCCGGACTGGGTAGCGATGAGCAGTTCTTC.